This T cell receptor (beta chain) emerged from a study of control samples from healthy donors and cancer patients. The CDR3 is 17 amino acids. Germline trimming cut 1 base from V and 7 bases from J; bases unmatched to any gene: 13. From germline, CDR1 is SGHVS and CDR2 FQNEAQ. Using immunoSEQ multiplex PCR, the repertoire was profiled, and TCRdb retains in-frame clones only, with some absent. The sample comprises about 180,000 clones, almost 90% of which are singletons, and 1.4% rests with the top ten. The gene calls are TRBV7-8 and TRBJ2-7; 10 bases align to TRBD2. Sequences were obtained from blood. The receptor comes from a woman in her forties or fifties in good health. The CDR3 DNA sequence: TGTGCCAGCAGCTTAGTTGGTAGCGGGGGGTCCAGGGGGGAGCAGTACTTC. Encoded protein: CASSLVGSGGSRGEQYF. The whole variable domain, filled in from reference TRBV7-8 and TRBJ2-7, reads GAGVSQSPRYKVAKRGQDVALRCDPISGHVSLFWYQQALGQGPEFLTYFQNEAQLDKSGLPSDRFFAERPEGSVSTLKIQRTQQEDSAVYLCASSLVGSGGSRGEQYFGPGTRLTVT.